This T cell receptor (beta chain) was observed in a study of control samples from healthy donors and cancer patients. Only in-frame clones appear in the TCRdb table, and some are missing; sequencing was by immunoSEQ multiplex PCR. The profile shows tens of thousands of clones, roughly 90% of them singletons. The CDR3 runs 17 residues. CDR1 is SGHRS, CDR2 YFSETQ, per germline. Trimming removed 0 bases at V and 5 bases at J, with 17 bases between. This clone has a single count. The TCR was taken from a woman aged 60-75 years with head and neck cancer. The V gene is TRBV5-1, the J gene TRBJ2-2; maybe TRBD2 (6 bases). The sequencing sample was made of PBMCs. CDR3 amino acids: CASSLGWLAITTGELFF. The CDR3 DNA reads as TGCGCCAGCAGCTTGGGGTGGCTAGCGATAACTACCGGGGAGCTGTTTTTT.